These T cell receptor beta chains were read from a single sample in a study of technical replicates of blood from several donors. Assay: immunoSEQ multiplex PCR; the TCRdb copy retains only in-frame clones and omits some. The table includes under 100,000 clones, roughly 95% detected once. The sequencing input was T cells isolated from PBMCs. These receptors were collected from a human donor in good health. The CDR3 runs from the conserved cysteine through the conserved F or W. The D gene is left open where the match is weak. Expanded clones are given a class, and other clones once, few, many or no size at all.

D	size	J	V	CDR3	DNA
.	.	TRBJ1-2	TRBV4-1	CASSQKNRYLEGYTF	TGCGCCAGCAGCCAGAAAAACAGGTATCTTGAGGGCTACACCTTC
TRBD1	.	TRBJ1-5	TRBV28	CASSLKQGAQPQHF	TGTGCCAGCAGTTTAAAGCAGGGGGCCCAGCCCCAGCATTTT
.	.	TRBJ2-1	TRBV6-5	CASSGTHREQFF	TGTGCCAGCAGTGGGACTCATCGGGAGCAGTTCTTC
TRBD2	.	TRBJ2-5	TRBV28	CASTHGLAKETQYF	TGTGCCAGCACCCATGGACTAGCAAAAGAGACCCAGTACTTC
.	once	TRBJ2-1	TRBV29-1	CSVVGPSSYNEQFF	TGCAGCGTTGTTGGGCCGAGCTCCTACAATGAGCAGTTCTTC
TRBD1	.	TRBJ1-2	TRBV27	CASGQGLYGYTF	TGTGCCAGCGGACAGGGGCTCTATGGCTACACCTTC
.	.	TRBJ1-2	TRBV5-6	CASRQGLRNYGYTF	TGTGCCAGCAGACAGGGACTACGTAACTATGGCTACACCTTC
TRBD2	.	TRBJ2-5	TRBV5-6	CASSSGLVETQYF	TGTGCCAGCAGCTCGGGACTAGTTGAGACCCAGTACTTC
TRBD1	.	TRBJ2-3	TRBV7-9	CASSFGDRGTDTQYF	TGTGCCAGCAGCTTTGGGGACAGGGGGACAGATACGCAGTATTTT
TRBD2	.	TRBJ2-3	TRBV14	CASSQAGSGGFADTQYF	TGTGCCAGCAGCCAAGCGGGTAGCGGGGGCTTCGCAGATACGCAGTATTTT
TRBD1	once	TRBJ2-1	TRBV19	CASSKGQGVFNEQFF	TGTGCCAGTAGTAAAGGACAGGGGGTGTTCAATGAGCAGTTCTTC
TRBD1	.	TRBJ2-1	TRBV2	CASRTGGWDEQFF	TGTGCCAGCAGGACAGGGGGGTGGGATGAGCAGTTCTTC
.	.	TRBJ1-6	TRBV12-5	CASGLAGAYNSPLHF	TGTGCTAGTGGTTTGGCCGGGGCCTATAATTCACCCCTCCACTTT
TRBD1	.	TRBJ2-2	TRBV28	CASSSPTGFGTGELFF	TGTGCCAGCAGTTCCCCGACAGGGTTCGGCACCGGGGAGCTGTTTTTT
.	once	TRBJ2-7	TRBV12-1	CASSSFPAPLNYEQYF	TGTGCCAGCAGCTCCTTTCCTGCACCCCTAAACTACGAGCAGTACTTC
TRBD1	.	TRBJ2-5	TRBV7-9	CASSFTGVQETQYF	TGTGCCAGCAGTTTTACAGGGGTACAAGAGACCCAGTACTTC
TRBD2	.	TRBJ2-7	TRBV9	CASSEAGLAPTYEQYF	TGTGCCAGCAGCGAGGCGGGACTAGCCCCAACCTACGAGCAGTACTTC
TRBD2	.	TRBJ2-5	TRBV5-4	CASSLGLAGFQETQYF	TGTGCCAGCAGCTTGGGGCTAGCGGGCTTCCAAGAGACCCAGTACTTC
.	.	TRBJ1-1	TRBV30	CAWSVGGNTEAFF	TGTGCCTGGAGTGTGGGGGGGAACACTGAAGCTTTCTTT
TRBD1	.	TRBJ1-4	TRBV7-2	CASSNRGGGNEKLFF	TGTGCCAGCAGCAACCGAGGAGGGGGCAACGAAAAACTGTTTTTT
TRBD2	.	TRBJ2-4	TRBV12-5	CASGFRLAGVVAKNIQYF	TGTGCTAGTGGTTTCCGACTAGCAGGAGTTGTGGCCAAAAACATTCAGTACTTC
.	.	TRBJ1-1	TRBV6-1	CASSRQENTEAFF	TGTGCCAGCAGTCGACAGGAGAACACTGAAGCTTTCTTT
.	.	TRBJ2-1	TRBV11-2	CASRFTSEQFF	TGTGCCAGCAGATTCACTAGCGAGCAGTTCTTC
TRBD2	.	TRBJ2-1	TRBV5-5	CASSFHVAGGSYNEQFF	TGTGCCAGCAGCTTCCATGTAGCGGGAGGTTCCTACAATGAGCAGTTCTTC
.	.	TRBJ2-1	TRBV5-6	CASQRQSSYNEQFF	TGTGCCAGCCAACGTCAGTCATCCTACAATGAGCAGTTCTTC
TRBD2	.	TRBJ2-7	TRBV19	CASRGGGSREQYF	TGTGCCAGTAGGGGCGGGGGATCCAGAGAGCAGTACTTC
TRBD1	.	TRBJ1-3	TRBV6-5	CASSSRTGVTNTIYF	TGTGCCAGCAGCTCGAGGACAGGGGTGACAAACACCATATATTTT
.	.	TRBJ2-7	TRBV11-2	CASSALTGFYEQYF	TGTGCCAGCAGCGCTTTGACGGGGTTCTACGAGCAGTACTTC
.	.	TRBJ2-3	TRBV2	CASSALDADTQYF	TGTGCCAGCAGTGCGCTAGACGCAGATACGCAGTATTTT
.	.	TRBJ1-1	TRBV2	CASSEMRFPTEAFF	TGTGCCAGCAGTGAAATGCGTTTTCCCACTGAAGCTTTCTTT
TRBD2	once	TRBJ2-3	TRBV4-1	CASSQERAGAGSTDTQYF	TGCGCCAGCAGCCAAGAACGAGCGGGGGCCGGGTCCACAGATACGCAGTATTTT
TRBD2	.	TRBJ2-3	TRBV5-1	CASRTSGGAGDTQYF	TGCGCCAGCAGGACTAGCGGGGGGGCCGGAGATACGCAGTATTTT
.	.	TRBJ1-2	TRBV6-1	CASSEYRDLGYTF	TGTGCCAGCAGTGAATATAGGGACTTAGGCTACACCTTC
TRBD1	.	TRBJ1-5	TRBV28	CASSTPGGEGNQPQHF	TGTGCCAGCAGTACCCCAGGGGGCGAAGGCAATCAGCCCCAGCATTTT
.	.	TRBJ2-2	TRBV5-1	CASSLGASTGELFF	TGCGCCAGCAGCCTAGGGGCGAGCACCGGGGAGCTGTTTTTT
TRBD2	.	TRBJ2-5	TRBV10-3	CAISEKRASGGARETQYF	TGTGCCATCAGTGAGAAGAGGGCTAGCGGGGGGGCCCGAGAGACCCAGTACTTC
.	.	TRBJ1-1	TRBV4-1	CASRNRAIDTEAFF	TGCGCCAGTAGAAACAGGGCTATAGACACTGAAGCTTTCTTT
.	.	TRBJ1-3	TRBV7-8	CASSSPGGNTIYF	TGTGCCAGCAGCTCACCCGGTGGAAACACCATATATTTT
TRBD2	.	TRBJ2-5	TRBV4-1	CASSQIDGRKETQYF	TGCGCCAGCAGCCAGATAGACGGGAGGAAAGAGACCCAGTACTTC
TRBD2	.	TRBJ2-1	TRBV10-3	CAIRLGLAGGNENEQFF	TGTGCCATCAGACTTGGACTAGCGGGGGGAAATGAAAATGAGCAGTTCTTC
.	.	TRBJ1-3	TRBV10-3	CAISLDRKSNTIYF	TGTGCCATCAGCCTGGACAGAAAATCAAACACCATATATTTT
.	few	TRBJ2-3	TRBV7-9	CASSTGTHSTDTQYF	TGTGCCAGTTCTACCGGGACACATAGCACAGATACGCAGTATTTT
.	.	TRBJ2-2	TRBV14	CASSPLGSGATGELFF	TGTGCCAGCAGCCCCTTGGGGTCAGGGGCCACCGGGGAGCTGTTTTTT
TRBD1	few	TRBJ2-2	TRBV10-1	CASSGGDRGANTGELFF	TGCGCCAGCAGTGGAGGGGACAGGGGGGCGAACACCGGGGAGCTGTTTTTT
TRBD1	.	TRBJ1-2	TRBV4-2	CASRGSWGGTARGGYTF	TGTGCCAGCAGGGGTTCATGGGGTGGGACAGCACGCGGTGGCTACACCTTC
TRBD1	.	TRBJ1-6	TRBV9	CASSPTGQGLTSPLHF	TGTGCCAGCAGCCCCACAGGACAGGGGTTAACTTCACCCCTCCACTTT
TRBD1	once	TRBJ1-6	TRBV6-5	CASSHSGQGNSPLHF	TGTGCCAGCAGTCACTCCGGACAGGGCAATTCACCCCTCCACTTT
.	.	TRBJ1-1	TRBV5-1	CASCRGIGNTEAFF	TGCGCCAGCTGCAGGGGAATCGGAAACACTGAAGCTTTCTTT
TRBD1	.	TRBJ1-5	TRBV19	CATGADRGGVENQPQHF	TGTGCCACCGGGGCCGACAGGGGCGGCGTGGAAAATCAGCCCCAGCATTTT
TRBD2	.	TRBJ2-5	TRBV5-8	CASILAGRLDQYF	TGTGCCAGCATACTAGCGGGGCGGTTGGACCAGTACTTC
TRBD1	.	TRBJ2-3	TRBV28	CASSLSDRRSTDTQYF	TGTGCCAGCAGTTTATCGGACAGGAGAAGTACAGATACGCAGTATTTT
.	.	TRBJ1-5	TRBV28	CASSFISQPQHF	TGTGCCAGCAGTTTTATTAGTCAGCCCCAGCATTTT
.	.	TRBJ1-1	TRBV18	CASSPSISGGTEAFF	TGTGCCAGCTCACCATCGATCAGCGGAGGCACTGAAGCTTTCTTT
.	.	TRBJ2-5	TRBV6-5	CASSYGRDNLNAQYF	TGTGCCAGCAGTTACGGACGGGACAATTTGAACGCCCAGTACTTC
TRBD1	.	TRBJ2-1	TRBV6-1	CASSETLKRGTGEDNEQFF	TGTGCCAGCAGTGAAACCCTGAAAAGAGGGACAGGGGAGGACAACGAGCAGTTCTTC